This T cell receptor beta chain was identified during a study of human T cells and chemical hapten exposure. Across the whole study: For sensitization, 2% DPC was applied to an approximately 2 cm by approximately 2 cm patch of upper inner arm skin. TCR yield per sample varied, mainly due to pooled library volumes. General study results and limits: A positive correlation with patch test score was found for PT1 expanded TCR counts.

This CDR3 region has 14 residues. The V and J ends lost 3 bases and 6 bases, in that order; junction bases with no gene match: 3. Germline CDR1 reads SGHTA; CDR2 reads FQGTGA. TCRdb itself ran the RACE reads through MiXCR, one entry per CDR3 protein. This sample has around 300,000 distinct CDR3 sequences, with around 6.9% found just once. The time point: patch test 1, 2 weeks after DPC sensitization. Treatment noted: therapeutic diphenylcyclopropenone sensitization with weekly scalp DPC. This clonotype has at least ten counts. Antigen unknown. V is TRBV7-3 and J is TRBJ2-2; 8 bases align to TRBD1. This sequence was found in a woman younger than 30 with alopecia areata. Some clones in this sample may be carry-over from other donors' samples. Here the sequenced sample was whole blood, taken in connection with sensitization to the hapten diphenylcyclopropenone (DPC). CDR3 sequence: CASSLTGASGELFF. The CDR3 DNA sequence: TGTGCCAGCAGCTTGACAGGGGCATCCGGGGAGCTGTTTTTT.